Sequencing of this T cell receptor (beta chain) was carried out in a study of T cells expressing NK-cell markers. Overall study context: It was sorted CD3+CD56-NKG2C+, CD3+CD56+NKG2C- and CD3+CD56+NKG2C+ T cells that provided the TCR beta repertoires. Among eight sequenced donors, seven carried HCMV seropositivity while one was seronegative.

Remarks on this clonotype: What it binds is unknown.

TCRdb reprocessed the 5' RACE reads; each CDR3 protein has one entry and no DNA is given. The ten most abundant clones cover 20% of a sample with about 170,000 distinct CDR3 sequences. CDR3 length equals 13 residues. The germline V gene has CDR1 ENHRY and CDR2 SYGVKD. Study-level findings and limits: HCMV specificity of expanded NKG2C+ T cell clones remained unclear. For four donors, these clonotypes were likewise the leading ones in the CD3+CD56-NKG2C+ fraction.

Material: blood T cells: a sorted CD56 or NKG2C T cell subset, CD4+ or CD8+ T cells, or bulk PBMC T cells (not recorded which). The origin of this receptor is a man aged 18-69 years in good health. The chain has TRBV10-3 and TRBJ2-7. The CDR3: CAISESTGYEQYF.